This TCR beta chain originates from a study of shared clonotypes between healthy human individuals. On this clone itself: This sample also contains other DNA sequences that code for the same CDR3.

The naive CD8 fraction comprised CD45RO-negative cells positively selected for CCR7 and excluded terminally differentiated effector memory CD45RA+ cells. Profiling relied on immunoSEQ multiplex PCR, and the TCRdb table lists in-frame clones only, not all of them. The profile shows 1.5 million to 2.5 million clones, approximately 94% of them singletons. V was trimmed by 3 bases and J by 7 bases, leaving 10 bases between them. The CDR3 is made up of 13 amino acids. Germline CDR1 and CDR2: MDHEN and SYDVKM. The receptor was isolated from a man between 18 and 35 years old in good health. The sample taken for sequencing was naive CD8+ T cells sorted from blood. The rearrangement uses TRBV28 and TRBJ1-5; D call uncertain. The CDR3: CASSFLGGQPQHF. In nucleotides, the CDR3 is TGTGCCAGCAGTTTCCTTGGAGGGCAGCCCCAGCATTTT. Complete variable domain (other parts from reference TRBV28 and TRBJ1-5): DVKVTQSSRYLVKRTGEKVFLECVQDMDHENMFWYRQDPGLGLRLIYFSYDVKMKEKGDIPEGYSVSREKKERFSLILESASTNQTSMYLCASSFLGGQPQHFGDGTRLSIL.